Below, 9 T cell receptor beta chains from the same sample are listed, as sequenced in a study of T cell responses to AZD1222 COVID-19 vaccine. Generated by immunoSEQ multiplex PCR, the TCRdb table keeps only in-frame clones and is missing some. This sample has about 220,000 clones, with just over 90% found just once. Sequencing was performed on peripheral blood, taken on day 0 of MenACWY control vaccination. The receptors shown here come from an adult in good health.

The genes are TRBV6-4 and TRBJ1-2; 11 bases align to TRBD1. V was clipped by 5 bases and J by 7 bases; unmatched bases: 6. This CDR3 comprises 14 residues. Germline lookup yields CDR1 MRHNA and CDR2 SNTAGT. In DNA form, the CDR3 reads TGTGCCAGCAGTCCCGGGACAGGGGGTCGTGGCTACACCTTC. It specifies CASSPGTGGRGYTF.

DNA of the CDR3: TGTGCCAGCAGCCCGACAGAAAACTATGGCTACACCTTC. It specifies CASSPTENYGYTF. This chain links TRBV12-3 or TRBV12-4 with TRBJ1-2; weak D call: TRBD1 (5 bases). This CDR3 is 13 amino acids long. Trimming stripped 6 bases from V and 2 bases from J, with 10 bases between.

V gene TRBV10-2 combines with J gene TRBJ2-2; D possibly corresponds to TRBD1 (6 bases). Trimming stripped 3 bases from V and 6 bases from J, with 11 bases between. The length of the CDR3 is 14 residues. The germline V gene has CDR1 WSHSY and CDR2 SAAADI. The CDR3 nucleotides read TGCGCCAGCAGTGAAGGGGGACCAGCCGGGGAGCTGTTTTTT. Encoded protein: CASSEGGPAGELFF.

V is TRBV6-5 and J is TRBJ2-1, with 7 bases aligning to TRBD2. With 0 bases clipped from V and 5 bases from J, the junction kept 4 bases outside the gene matches. Germline CDR1 and CDR2: MNHEY and SVGAGI. CDR3 length: 15 residues. DNA of the CDR3: TGTGCCAGCAGTTACTCGGGGACTATAAACAATGAGCAGTTCTTC. This translates into CASSYSGTINNEQFF.

J is TRBJ1-2 and V is TRBV7-9; D is unclear. The CDR3 has 17 amino acids. Germline lookup yields CDR1 SEHNR and CDR2 FQNEAQ (reference sequence). The germline V and J ends were trimmed by 0 bases and 2 bases, with 16 bases remaining between them. The CDR3, as DNA: TGTGCCAGCAGCTTAGCGGTCGTCACCCTAGGAAACTATGGCTACACCTTC. It is translated as CASSLAVVTLGNYGYTF.

The rearrangement uses TRBV7-8 and TRBJ1-1; D gene unclear. With 3 bases removed from V and 1 base from J, the gap between germline ends came to 9 bases. Looked up from germline, CDR1 is SGHVS and CDR2 is FQNEAQ. The CDR3 has 14 residues. The CDR3, as DNA: TGTGCCAGCAGCTTCGGACGGAAGAACACTGAAGCTTTCTTT. Protein product: CASSFGRKNTEAFF.

The rearrangement joins TRBV7-9 to TRBJ2-6; D not certain. The germline V gene has CDR1 SEHNR and CDR2 FQNEAQ (reference sequence). The CDR3 totals 16 residues. Deletions cut 3 bases from V and 0 bases from J, with 9 bases between. CDR3: CASSFWLGSGANVLTF. The CDR3, as DNA: TGTGCCAGCAGCTTTTGGTTGGGCTCTGGGGCCAACGTCCTGACTTTC.

This clone was counted only a few times. The V call is TRBV10-1, the J call TRBJ2-2; 10 bases match TRBD2. CDR3 length: 17 amino acids. The trim removed 4 bases at V and 2 bases at J, leaving 7 bases unmatched. The V gene's germline CDR1 is WNHNN and CDR2 SYGVQD (reference sequence). The CDR3 loop reads CASSVASGGLNTGELFF. CDR3 DNA sequence: TGCGCCAGCAGTGTGGCTAGCGGGGGCCTTAACACCGGGGAGCTGTTTTTT.

This clone was seen just once. The chain joins TRBV15 to TRBJ1-6; 9 bases align to TRBD1. V lost 0 bases to trimming and J lost 9 bases; unmatched junction nucleotides: 6. The V gene's germline CDR1 is LNHNV and CDR2 YYDKDF (reference sequence). The CDR3 loop spans 16 amino acids. CDR3 coding DNA: TGTGCCACCAGCAGAGAGGCGGGGACAGGGTTTTCACCCCTCCACTTT. Translating it yields CATSREAGTGFSPLHF.